These 20 T cell receptor beta chains were sequenced from one sample in a study of blood T cell repertoires in COVID-19. Clones were read by immunoSEQ multiplex PCR, and TCRdb kept only the in-frame ones, dropping some. This table holds about 14,000 clones, about 80% found once. The sample consisted of peripheral blood. The receptors shown here come from a woman of 80 years or more with acute or convalescent COVID-19.

V gene TRBV28 combines with J gene TRBJ2-7, with 7 positions matching TRBD1. In germline, CDR1 is MDHEN, CDR2 SYDVKM. This CDR3 is 15 amino acids long. J lost 4 bases, V lost 5 bases, and 11 bases had no gene match. The CDR3 loop is CASSPLLGGSYEQYF. CDR3 in DNA: TGTGCCAGCAGTCCCCTCTTAGGGGGCTCGTACGAGCAGTACTTC.

This clone has just one count. Other nucleotide sequences from this sample produce the same CDR3. The chain joins TRBV27 to TRBJ2-7, with TRBD2 matching 13 bases. Germline V gene sequence: CDR1 MNHEY, CDR2 SMNVEV (reference sequence). The CDR3 consists of 15 residues. V lost 5 bases and J lost 6; bases outside the gene matches: 7. In nucleotides, the CDR3 is TGTGCCAGCAGTCTCCGACTAGCGGGGGGTGGCGAGCAGTACTTC. Translated: CASSLRLAGGGEQYF.

The J gene is TRBJ2-1, the V gene TRBV6-6; 9 nucleotides align to TRBD2. Germline trimming cut 2 bases from V and 6 bases from J; bases unmatched to any gene: 5. Germline V gene data show CDR1 as MNHNY and CDR2 as SVGAGI (reference sequence). The CDR3 length is 15 residues. This CDR3 reads CASSYGAGGLNEQFF. The CDR3 DNA reads as TGTGCCAGCAGTTACGGGGCGGGGGGGCTCAATGAGCAGTTCTTC.

This chain joins TRBV29-1 and TRBJ2-6; 11 bases are a match to TRBD2. The V gene end was trimmed by 5 bases and the J gene end by 0 bases; junction bases not matched to a gene: 6. Germline values: CDR1 SQVTM, CDR2 ANQGSEA. The CDR3 extends over 17 amino acids. Written as DNA, the CDR3 is TGCAGCGTTACCGGGACTAGCGGCGACTCTGGGGCCAACGTCCTGACTTTC. Residues: CSVTGTSGDSGANVLTF.

The V and J genes are TRBV7-8 and TRBJ2-2; 7 nucleotides match TRBD2. Germline lookup yields CDR1 SGHVS and CDR2 FQNEAQ. After removal of 8 bases from V and 6 bases from J, the junction contained 12 bases not matched to a gene. This CDR3 region has 15 residues. The DNA of the CDR3 is TGTGCCAGCCTCCCTCCCGGGGGGATCGCCGGGGAGCTGTTTTTT. Its protein product is CASLPPGGIAGELFF. The full variable domain, rest sourced from reference TRBV7-8 and TRBJ2-2, is GAGVSQSPRYKVAKRGQDVALRCDPISGHVSLFWYQQALGQGPEFLTYFQNEAQLDKSGLPSDRFFAERPEGSVSTLKIQRTQQEDSAVYLCASLPPGGIAGELFFGEGSRLTVL.

The chain joins TRBV21-1 to TRBJ1-5. TRBV21-1 is annotated as a pseudogene. This CDR3 is built from 13 residues. CDR3: CASSPASSQPQHF. CDR3 in DNA: TGTGCCAGCAGCCCTGCGAGTTCGCAGCCCCAGCATTTT.

This chain links TRBV6-2 or TRBV6-3 with TRBJ1-1, with TRBD1 matching over 10 bases. V lost 2 bases and J lost 3; bases outside the gene matches: 9. Per germline, CDR1 MNHEY and CDR2 SVGEGT. The CDR3 loop spans 17 amino acids. The CDR3 DNA reads as TGTGCCAGCAGTTACCCTGGGACAGGGGATTTGGACACTGAAGCTTTCTTT. It codes for CASSYPGTGDLDTEAFF.

Regarding this clone: Additional DNA sequences in this sample encode the identical CDR3. CDR3 sequence (DNA): TGTGCCACCAGCAGAGACAGGGGGCCCTACGAGCAGTACTTC. Its protein product is CATSRDRGPYEQYF. V is TRBV15 and J is TRBJ2-7, with 8 bases that match TRBD1. The CDR3 totals 14 residues. J gave up 2 bases and V 0 bases, and 0 bases lay outside the gene matches. The V gene's germline CDR1 is LNHNV and CDR2 YYDKDF (reference sequence).

The chain uses TRBV18 and TRBJ2-7; D ambiguous. V gave up 1 base and J gave up 3 bases, with 13 bases separating them. The CDR3 sequence is 15 residues long. Germline lookup yields CDR1 KGHSH and CDR2 LQKENI. CDR3 loop: CASSPLSSRSYEQYF. The CDR3 coding sequence is TGTGCCAGCTCACCACTATCATCCAGAAGCTACGAGCAGTACTTC.

This clone was recorded once. The V call is TRBV3-1 (or the pseudogene TRBV3-2), the J call TRBJ1-2; D uncertain. Trimming took off 5 bases at V and 1 base at J, with 5 bases between the two ends. Looked up from germline, CDR1 is LGHDT and CDR2 is YNNKEL (reference sequence). The CDR3 runs 12 residues. The CDR3 region is CASSGDNYGYTF. DNA of the CDR3: TGTGCCAGCAGCGGAGATAACTATGGCTACACCTTC.

The chain has TRBV7-9 and TRBJ1-6; D uncertain. The CDR3 covers 13 residues. The germline V and J ends were trimmed by 3 bases and 9 bases, with 9 bases remaining between them. Germline V lookup: CDR1 SEHNR, CDR2 FQNEAQ (reference sequence). Here the CDR3 reads CASSFGDISPLHF. The CDR3, as DNA: TGTGCCAGCAGCTTCGGGGATATTTCACCCCTCCACTTT.

This sequence joins TRBV7-3 and TRBJ2-4; 8 positions agree with TRBD2. Germline trimming cut 3 bases from V and 3 bases from J; bases unmatched to any gene: 7. The CDR3 consists of 16 residues. Germline V gene lookup returns CDR1 SGHTA and CDR2 FQGTGA. CDR3 in amino acids: CASSFTGGAGKNIQYF. As DNA, the CDR3 is TGTGCCAGCAGCTTCACCGGGGGGGCTGGCAAAAACATTCAGTACTTC.

The chain is built from TRBV3-1 (or the pseudogene TRBV3-2) and TRBJ1-1; TRBD1 might be the D (6 bases). Germline V lookup: CDR1 LGHDT, CDR2 YNNKEL (reference sequence). This CDR3 has 14 amino acids. V was trimmed by 2 bases and J by 7 bases, leaving 14 bases between them. For the CDR3, the DNA is TGTGCCAGCAGCCAAAGCACAGGGCTCAGTGAAGCTTTCTTT. This sequence encodes CASSQSTGLSEAFF.

The chain links TRBV6-2 or TRBV6-3 to TRBJ1-3; 7 bases are shared with TRBD1. Germline V CDR1 and CDR2: MNHEY, SVGEGT. The ends lost 5 bases at V and 4 bases at J; junction bases unmatched: 11. The CDR3 has 16 amino acids. CDR3 nucleotides: TGTGCCAGCAGTCGACCCGGGACAGAAGTCGGAAACACCATATATTTT. It specifies CASSRPGTEVGNTIYF.

This clone was counted at least ten times. V and J are TRBV10-2 and TRBJ2-1; no clear D. V dropped 2 bases and J dropped 6 bases, with 11 bases sitting between them. The germline V gene has CDR1 WSHSY and CDR2 SAAADI. The CDR3 runs to 14 residues. The DNA of the CDR3 is TGCGCCAGCAGTGAGATAGTAGGCGGCAATGAGCAGTTCTTC. It codes for CASSEIVGGNEQFF.

The chain combines TRBV5-8 with TRBJ2-2; possible D gene TRBD1, 6 bases. CDR1 SGHTS and CDR2 YDEGEE come from the germline V gene. The CDR3 spans 16 residues. V lost 3 bases, J lost 4 bases, and 16 bases lay in between. DNA for the CDR3: TGTGCCAGCAGCTCTGTCCGAGGGGGATTCACCGGGGAGCTGTTTTTT. It translates to CASSSVRGGFTGELFF.

V gene TRBV19 combines with J gene TRBJ2-7; the match to TRBD1 covers 7 bases. Germline V gives CDR1 LNHDA, CDR2 SQIVND (reference sequence). There are 12 residues in the CDR3. The V gene end was trimmed by 6 bases and the J gene end by 4 bases; junction bases not matched to a gene: 3. Here the CDR3 DNA reads TGTGCCAGTAGCGGCAGGGGGTACGAGCAGTACTTC. Protein: CASSGRGYEQYF.

This clone was counted a single time. The V call is TRBV27, the J call TRBJ1-1, with a weak D call TRBD1 (5 bases). V was cut by 5 bases and J by 7 bases, with 14 bases left in between. Germline CDR1 reads MNHEY; CDR2 reads SMNVEV (reference sequence). The CDR3 has 13 amino acids. CDR3 protein: CASSLQGNGEAFF. The DNA for the CDR3 is TGTGCCAGCAGTCTGCAGGGTAATGGTGAAGCTTTCTTT.

The chain joins TRBV4-1 to TRBJ2-5; D gene ambiguous. This CDR3 comprises 13 residues. The ends were cut back, 3 bases at V and 1 base at J, with 6 bases in the middle. Germline CDR1 and CDR2: MGHRA and YSYEKL. CDR3 in amino acids: CASSQLLQETQYF. In nucleotides, the CDR3 is TGCGCCAGCAGCCAGCTACTCCAAGAGACCCAGTACTTC.

The gene calls are TRBV5-1 and TRBJ2-2; D gene ambiguous. Germline loops: CDR1 SGHRS, CDR2 YFSETQ. Trimming took off 1 base at V and 6 bases at J, with 7 bases between the two ends. The CDR3 totals 13 residues. CDR3 sequence: CASSLNSAGELFF. CDR3 DNA: TGCGCCAGCAGCTTGAATTCTGCCGGGGAGCTGTTTTTT.